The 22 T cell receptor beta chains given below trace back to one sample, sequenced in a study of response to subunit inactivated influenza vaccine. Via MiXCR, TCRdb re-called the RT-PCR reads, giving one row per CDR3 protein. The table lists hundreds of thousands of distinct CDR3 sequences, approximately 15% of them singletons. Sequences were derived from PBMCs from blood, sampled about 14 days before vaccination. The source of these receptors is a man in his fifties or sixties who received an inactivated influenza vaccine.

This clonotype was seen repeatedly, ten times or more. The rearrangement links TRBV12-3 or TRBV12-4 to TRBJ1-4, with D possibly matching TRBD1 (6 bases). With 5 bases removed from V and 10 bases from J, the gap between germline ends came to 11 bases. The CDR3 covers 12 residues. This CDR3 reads CASSQQGGKLFF. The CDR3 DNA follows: TGTGCCAGCAGTCAACAGGGAGGAAAACTGTTTTTT.

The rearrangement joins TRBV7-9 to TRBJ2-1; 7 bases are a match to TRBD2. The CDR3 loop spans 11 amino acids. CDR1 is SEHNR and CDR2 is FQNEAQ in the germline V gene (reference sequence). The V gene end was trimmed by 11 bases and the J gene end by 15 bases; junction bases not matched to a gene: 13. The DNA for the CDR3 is TGTGCCGGAGCGGGGAACGGTGGGCTGTTCTTC. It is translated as CAGAGNGGLFF.

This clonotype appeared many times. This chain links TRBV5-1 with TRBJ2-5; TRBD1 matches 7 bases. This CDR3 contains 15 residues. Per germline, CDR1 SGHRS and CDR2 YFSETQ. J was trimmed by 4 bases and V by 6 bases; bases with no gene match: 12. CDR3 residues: CASTPEPGGPETQYF. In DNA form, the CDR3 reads TGCGCCAGCACCCCAGAACCAGGGGGTCCAGAGACCCAGTACTTC.

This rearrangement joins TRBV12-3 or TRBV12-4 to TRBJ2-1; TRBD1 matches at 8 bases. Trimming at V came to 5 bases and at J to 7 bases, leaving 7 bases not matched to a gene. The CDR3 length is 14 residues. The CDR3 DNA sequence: TGTGCCAGCAGTCCAGGGGGCGCCCCTAATGAGCAGTTCTTC. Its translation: CASSPGGAPNEQFF.

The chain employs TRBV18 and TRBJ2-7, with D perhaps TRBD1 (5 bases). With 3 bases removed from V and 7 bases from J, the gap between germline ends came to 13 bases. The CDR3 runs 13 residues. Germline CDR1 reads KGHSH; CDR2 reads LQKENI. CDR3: CASSPLDTLEQYF. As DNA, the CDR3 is TGTGCCAGCTCACCTCTGGACACCCTGGAGCAGTACTTC.

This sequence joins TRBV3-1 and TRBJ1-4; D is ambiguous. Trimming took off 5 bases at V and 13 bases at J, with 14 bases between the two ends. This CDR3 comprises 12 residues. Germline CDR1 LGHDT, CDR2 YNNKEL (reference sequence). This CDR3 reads CASSATREGLFF. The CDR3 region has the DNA TGTGCCAGCAGCGCCACTCGAGAGGGACTGTTTTTT. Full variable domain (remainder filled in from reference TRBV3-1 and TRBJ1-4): DTAVSQTPKYLVTQMGNDKSIKCEQNLGHDTMYWYKQDSKKFLKIMFSYNNKELIINETVPNRFSPKSPDKAHLNLHINSLELGDSAVYFCASSATREGLFFGSGTQLSVL.

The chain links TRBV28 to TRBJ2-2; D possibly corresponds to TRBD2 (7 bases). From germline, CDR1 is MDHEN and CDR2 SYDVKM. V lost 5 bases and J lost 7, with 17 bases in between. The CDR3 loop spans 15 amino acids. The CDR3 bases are TGTGCCAGCAGTGGGGCGGGGGCTGCCGACGGGGAGCTGTTTTTT. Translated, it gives CASSGAGAADGELFF.

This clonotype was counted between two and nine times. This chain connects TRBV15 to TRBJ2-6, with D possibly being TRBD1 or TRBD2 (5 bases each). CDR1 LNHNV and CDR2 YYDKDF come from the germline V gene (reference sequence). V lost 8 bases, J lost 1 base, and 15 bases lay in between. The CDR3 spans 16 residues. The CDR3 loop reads CATGDVPHSGANVLTF. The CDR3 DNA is TGTGCCACCGGGGACGTACCCCATTCTGGGGCCAACGTCCTGACTTTC.

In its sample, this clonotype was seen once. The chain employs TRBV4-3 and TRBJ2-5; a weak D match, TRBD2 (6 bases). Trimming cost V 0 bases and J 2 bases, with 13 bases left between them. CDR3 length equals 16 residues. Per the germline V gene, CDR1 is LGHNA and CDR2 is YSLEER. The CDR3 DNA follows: TGCGCCAGCAGCCAAGATTGGAGGGGAGGTCAAGAGACCCAGTACTTC. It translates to CASSQDWRGGQETQYF.

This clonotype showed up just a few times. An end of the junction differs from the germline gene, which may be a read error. The CDR3 DNA reads TGTGCTAGCAGCCCGAAGGGGTTAGGGTCCAATGAGCAGTTCTTC. Translated, it gives CASSPKGLGSNEQFF. V gene TRBV7-7 combines with J gene TRBJ2-1; D may be TRBD1 (5 bases). Germline V CDR1 and CDR2: SSHAT, FNYEAQ (reference sequence). This CDR3 is built from 15 residues.

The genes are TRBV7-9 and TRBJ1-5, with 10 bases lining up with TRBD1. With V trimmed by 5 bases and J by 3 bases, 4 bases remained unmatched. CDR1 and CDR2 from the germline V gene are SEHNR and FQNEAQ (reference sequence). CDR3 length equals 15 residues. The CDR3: CASSPGTGDNQPQHF. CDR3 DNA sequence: TGTGCCAGCAGCCCCGGGACAGGGGACAATCAGCCCCAGCATTTT.

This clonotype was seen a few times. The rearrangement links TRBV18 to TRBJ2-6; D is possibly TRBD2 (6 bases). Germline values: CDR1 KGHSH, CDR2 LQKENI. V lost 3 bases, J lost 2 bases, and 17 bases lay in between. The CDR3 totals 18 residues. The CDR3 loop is CASSPGWRGGTGANVLTF. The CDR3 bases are TGTGCCAGCTCACCCGGCTGGCGGGGAGGCACTGGGGCCAACGTCCTGACTTTC.

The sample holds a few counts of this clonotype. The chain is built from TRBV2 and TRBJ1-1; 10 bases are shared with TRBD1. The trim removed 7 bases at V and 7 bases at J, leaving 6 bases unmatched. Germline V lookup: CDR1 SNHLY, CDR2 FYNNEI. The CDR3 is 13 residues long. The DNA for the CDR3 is TGTGCCAGCAAGACCGGGACAGGGGATGAAGCTTTCTTT. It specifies CASKTGTGDEAFF.

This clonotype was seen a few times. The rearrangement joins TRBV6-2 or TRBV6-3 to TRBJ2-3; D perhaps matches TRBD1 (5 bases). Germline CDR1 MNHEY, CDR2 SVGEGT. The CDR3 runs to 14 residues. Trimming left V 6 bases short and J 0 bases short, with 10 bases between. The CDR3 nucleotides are TGTGCCAGCAGGAAGACAGTTAGCACAGATACGCAGTATTTT. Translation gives CASRKTVSTDTQYF.

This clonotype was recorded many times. This chain's CDR3 is CASSLGSEAFF. Here the CDR3 DNA reads TGTGCCAGCAGCCTCGGGAGTGAAGCTTTCTTT. This rearrangement joins TRBV13 to TRBJ1-1; D gene unclear. Per germline, CDR1 PRHDT and CDR2 FYEKMQ (reference sequence). The V end lost 5 bases, the J end lost 7 bases, and 8 bases lay between the germline ends. This CDR3 has 11 residues.

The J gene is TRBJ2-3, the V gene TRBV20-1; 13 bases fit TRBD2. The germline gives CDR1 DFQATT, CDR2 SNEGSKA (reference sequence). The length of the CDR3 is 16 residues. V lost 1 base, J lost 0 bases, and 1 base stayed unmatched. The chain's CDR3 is CSARVGLAGSTDTQYF. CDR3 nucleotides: TGCAGTGCTAGAGTGGGACTAGCGGGGAGCACAGATACGCAGTATTTT.

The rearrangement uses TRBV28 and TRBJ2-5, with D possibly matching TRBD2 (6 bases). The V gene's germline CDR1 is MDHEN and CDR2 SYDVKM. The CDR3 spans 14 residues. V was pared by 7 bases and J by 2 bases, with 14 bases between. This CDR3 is CASKEGDFQETQYF. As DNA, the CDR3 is TGTGCCAGCAAGGAGGGAGATTTTCAAGAGACCCAGTACTTC.

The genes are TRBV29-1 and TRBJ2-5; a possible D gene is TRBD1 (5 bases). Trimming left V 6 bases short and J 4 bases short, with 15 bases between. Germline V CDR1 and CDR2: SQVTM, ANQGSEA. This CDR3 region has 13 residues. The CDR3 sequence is CSVMRQRRETQYF. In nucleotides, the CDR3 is TGCAGCGTCATGCGACAGAGGCGAGAGACCCAGTACTTC.

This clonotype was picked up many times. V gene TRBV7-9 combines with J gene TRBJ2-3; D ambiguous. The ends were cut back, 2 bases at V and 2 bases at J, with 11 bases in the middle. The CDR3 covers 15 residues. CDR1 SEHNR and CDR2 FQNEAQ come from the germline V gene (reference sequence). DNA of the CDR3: TGTGCCAGCAGCTTATCGGAGTCGAACACAGATACGCAGTATTTT. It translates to CASSLSESNTDTQYF.

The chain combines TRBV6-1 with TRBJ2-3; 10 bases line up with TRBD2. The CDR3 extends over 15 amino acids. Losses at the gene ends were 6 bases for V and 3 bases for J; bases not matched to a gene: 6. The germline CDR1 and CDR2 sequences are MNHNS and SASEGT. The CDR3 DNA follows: TGTGCCAGCAGCCCGGGACTAGCGACAACAGATACGCAGTATTTT. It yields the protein CASSPGLATTDTQYF.

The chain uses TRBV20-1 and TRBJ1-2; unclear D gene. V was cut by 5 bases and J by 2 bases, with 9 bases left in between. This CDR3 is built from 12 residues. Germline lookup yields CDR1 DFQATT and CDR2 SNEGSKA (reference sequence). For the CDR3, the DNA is TGCAGTGCTGGATCAGAGAACTATGGCTACACCTTC. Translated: CSAGSENYGYTF.

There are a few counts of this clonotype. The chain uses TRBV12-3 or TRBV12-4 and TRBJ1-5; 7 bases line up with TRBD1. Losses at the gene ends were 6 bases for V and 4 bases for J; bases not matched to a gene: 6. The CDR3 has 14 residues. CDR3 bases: TGTGCCAGCAGCCATGGGACAGTTAATCAGCCCCAGCATTTT. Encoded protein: CASSHGTVNQPQHF.